Shown below are 2 T cell receptor beta chains from a single sample sequenced in a study of blood T cell repertoires in COVID-19. The repertoire was sequenced with immunoSEQ multiplex PCR; TCRdb's copy has only in-frame clones and lacks some. The table has over 120,000 clones, around 83% seen once; the top ten hold around 2.7%. Sequencing input: peripheral blood. These receptors were collected from a woman older than 75 with acute or convalescent COVID-19.

V is TRBV5-8 and J is TRBJ2-5, with 14 positions matching TRBD2. Germline CDR1 SGHTS, CDR2 YDEGEE. V dropped 0 bases and J dropped 2; count of bases not matched to a gene: 3. The CDR3 covers 17 residues. CDR3 loop: CASSLGTSGGQQETQYF. The CDR3 region has the DNA TGTGCCAGCAGCTTGGGGACTAGCGGGGGGCAACAAGAGACCCAGTACTTC. The whole variable domain, remainder taken from reference TRBV5-8 and TRBJ2-5, is EAGVTQSPTHLIKTRGQQATLRCSPISGHTSVYWYQQALGLGLQFLLWYDEGEERNRGNFPPRFSGRQFPNYSSELNVNALELEDSALYLCASSLGTSGGQQETQYFGPGTRLLVL.

This chain uses TRBV27 with TRBJ2-7; D is unclear. The CDR3 is 13 residues long. Germline-derived CDR1 and CDR2 are MNHEY and SMNVEV (reference sequence). V was shortened by 2 bases and J by 1 base, with 6 bases between the two germline ends. The CDR3 reads CASSLKQSYEQYF. The CDR3 region has the DNA TGTGCCAGCAGTTTAAAGCAATCCTACGAGCAGTACTTC.